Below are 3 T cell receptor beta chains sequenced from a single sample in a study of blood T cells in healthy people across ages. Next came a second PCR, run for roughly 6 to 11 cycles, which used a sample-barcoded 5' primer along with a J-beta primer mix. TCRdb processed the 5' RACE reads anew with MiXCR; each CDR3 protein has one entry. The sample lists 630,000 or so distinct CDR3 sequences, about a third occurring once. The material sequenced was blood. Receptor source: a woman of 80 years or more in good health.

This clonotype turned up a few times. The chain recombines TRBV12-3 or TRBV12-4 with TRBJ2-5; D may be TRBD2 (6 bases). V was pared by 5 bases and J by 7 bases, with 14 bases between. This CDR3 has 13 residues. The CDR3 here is CASSQSAGRTQYF. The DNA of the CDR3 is TGTGCCAGCAGTCAGTCAGCGGGTAGGACCCAGTACTTC.

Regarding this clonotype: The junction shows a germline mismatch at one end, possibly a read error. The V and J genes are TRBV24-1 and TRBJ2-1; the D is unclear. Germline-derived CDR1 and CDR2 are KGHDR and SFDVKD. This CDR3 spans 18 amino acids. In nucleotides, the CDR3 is TGTGCCACCAGTGACCAAACACCTAACATAGGCTCCCACAATGAGCAGTTCTTC. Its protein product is CATSDQTPNIGSHNEQFF.

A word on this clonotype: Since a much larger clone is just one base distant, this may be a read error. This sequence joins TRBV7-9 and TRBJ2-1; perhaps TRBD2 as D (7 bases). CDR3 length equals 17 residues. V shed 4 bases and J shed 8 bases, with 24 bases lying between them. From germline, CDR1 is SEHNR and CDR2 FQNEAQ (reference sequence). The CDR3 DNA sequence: TGTGCCAGCAGCTCTATGGGCGGGGGCAGGGTGGTCGATGAGCAGTTCTTC. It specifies CASSSMGGGRVVDEQFF.